This T cell receptor beta chain appears in the sequencing data of a study of blood T cell repertoires in COVID-19 (dated by TCRdb to the early 2020s). Some background on the complete study: Samples covering the acute and convalescent phases of COVID-19 were provided by collaborators in the United States, Italy and Spain. The dataset comprised deeply sampled blood TCRbeta repertoires from subjects exposed to, actively infected with, or recovered from COVID-19. The prospective study material was composed of cDNA or gDNA derived from T cells, B-cell-depleted T cells, or PBMCs. The repertoires were released in a freely available public database meant as a resource for research on the immune response to SARS-CoV-2. The samples were drawn from the first 160 participants of the ongoing ImmuneRACE study and from 950 to 1,500 subjects provided by 6 global collaborators. Sample metadata almost always included a de-identified subject ID, COVID-19 status, age in years and sex. Where HLA class I and class II types were available, the types were taken from metadata supplied by the sample provider, not from assay-based typing. General conclusions and limits of the study: The quantity of clinical and demographic metadata differed by source and by participant and was supplied without curation.

The CDR3, cysteine through phenylalanine, is 17 amino acids long. Here the CDR3 DNA is all that survives: 51 bases in frame from base 1. The germline V gene encodes CDR1 SEHNR and CDR2 FQNEAQ (reference sequence). V trim: 1 base; J trim: 1 base; unmatched bases: 9. TCRbeta CDR3 regions were amplified from genomic DNA using the immunoSEQ Assay, a bias-controlled multiplex PCR. The authors processed their data as follows. The number of nucleated cells in each sample was estimated by amplification of reference gene primers within the assay. To quantify the absolute abundance of each unique TCRbeta CDR3 rearrangement, sequence reads were collapsed and filtered. For each sample, productive Simpson clonality was calculated as the square root of Simpson's diversity index over productive rearrangements. In its TCRdb copy, this immuneACCESS table keeps in-frame sequences only and misses some clones. Where compared with another copy, unresolved V genes explain less than half of these, and the others have no known cause. V, J and clone size were drawn from that table, and D and trimming were deduced from the DNA. Within this sample are about 140,000 clones, with around four fifths of them counted one time only. The ten largest clones capture about 4% of the sample.

Collaborating institutions collected whole blood in K2EDTA tubes following their own protocols. For TCRbeta analysis, collaborator samples were shipped as frozen whole blood, as isolated PBMCs, or as DNA extracted from either sample type. For this clone: This clone's antigen is unknown. No much larger clone is present one base from it, and per-base qualities are unavailable.

Sequencing was performed on peripheral blood. The rearrangement joined TRBV7-9 to TRBJ1-2, with 7 bases matching TRBD1. The sequence was collected from an elderly woman with acute or convalescent COVID-19. The base sequence is TGTGCCAGCAGCTTAGTAGGGGGCGGCCGGTATAACTATGGCTACACCTTC. Translated, it gives CASSLVGGGRYNYGYTF.